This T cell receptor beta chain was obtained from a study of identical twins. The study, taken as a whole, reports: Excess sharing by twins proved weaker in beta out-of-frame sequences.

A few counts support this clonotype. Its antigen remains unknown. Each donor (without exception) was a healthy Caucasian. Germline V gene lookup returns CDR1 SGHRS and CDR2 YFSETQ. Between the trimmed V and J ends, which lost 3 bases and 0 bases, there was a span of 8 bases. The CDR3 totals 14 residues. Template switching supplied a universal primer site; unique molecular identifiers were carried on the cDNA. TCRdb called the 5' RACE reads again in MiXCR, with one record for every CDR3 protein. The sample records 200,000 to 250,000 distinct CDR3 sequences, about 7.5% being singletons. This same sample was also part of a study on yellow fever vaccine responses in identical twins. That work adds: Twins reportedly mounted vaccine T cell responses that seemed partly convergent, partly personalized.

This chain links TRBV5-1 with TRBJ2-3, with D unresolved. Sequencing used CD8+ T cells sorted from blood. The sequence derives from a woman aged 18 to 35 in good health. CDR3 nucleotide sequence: TGCGCCAGCAGCTGGAGCGTTAGCACAGATACGCAGTATTTT. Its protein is CASSWSVSTDTQYF.